Sequencing of this TCR beta chain was carried out in a study of PD-1 blockade in classical Hodgkin lymphoma. The length of the CDR3 is 15 residues. The V segment lost 6 bases and the J segment 2 bases; nucleotides outside the gene matches: 5. The V gene's germline CDR1 is MNHNS and CDR2 SASEGT. Study-wide findings and caveats: Newly diagnosed and completely responding patients shared comparable baseline diversity. There remain no defined causes for the repertoire differences, which possibly reflect disease activity or prior therapy.

The assay was immunoSEQ multiplex PCR, and TCRdb's table has in-frame clones only and misses some. The sample records 40,000 to 65,000 clones, roughly nine tenths being singletons. On this clone: Its specificity is not known.

Time point noted: cycle 4 day 1 (C4D1), after more than five weeks of nivolumab. Each and every patient relapsed after autologous stem cell transplantation, and patients got differing brentuximab vedotin exposure. The rearrangement joins TRBV6-1 to TRBJ2-1; 9 bases map to TRBD2. The source of this sequence is a human donor with classical Hodgkin lymphoma. The input for sequencing was peripheral blood mononuclear cells (PBMCs), taken before the fourth cycle of nivolumab. CDR3 sequence (DNA): TGTGCCAGCAGCCGGACTAGCGCCCCCTACAATGAGCAGTTCTTC. Its translation is CASSRTSAPYNEQFF.